This T cell receptor beta chain came from a study of tumor-infiltrating lymphocytes in oesophageal squamous cell carcinoma. This clonotype was picked up many times. TCRdb reprocessed the PCR reads with MiXCR, giving one entry per CDR3 protein. This table holds tens of thousands of distinct CDR3 sequences, approximately 34% found once. With V trimmed by 5 bases and J by 9 bases, 9 bases remained unmatched. Per the germline V gene, CDR1 is KGHDR and CDR2 is SFDVKD. This CDR3 spans 15 amino acids. The chain joins TRBV24-1 to TRBJ2-1, with 10 bases that match TRBD1. This receptor was identified in a female donor with esophageal squamous cell carcinoma. Sequenced: esophageal tumor tissue. The CDR3 is CATSGPDRGISEQFF. The CDR3 DNA follows: TGTGCCACCAGTGGGCCGGACAGGGGGATCTCTGAGCAGTTCTTC.